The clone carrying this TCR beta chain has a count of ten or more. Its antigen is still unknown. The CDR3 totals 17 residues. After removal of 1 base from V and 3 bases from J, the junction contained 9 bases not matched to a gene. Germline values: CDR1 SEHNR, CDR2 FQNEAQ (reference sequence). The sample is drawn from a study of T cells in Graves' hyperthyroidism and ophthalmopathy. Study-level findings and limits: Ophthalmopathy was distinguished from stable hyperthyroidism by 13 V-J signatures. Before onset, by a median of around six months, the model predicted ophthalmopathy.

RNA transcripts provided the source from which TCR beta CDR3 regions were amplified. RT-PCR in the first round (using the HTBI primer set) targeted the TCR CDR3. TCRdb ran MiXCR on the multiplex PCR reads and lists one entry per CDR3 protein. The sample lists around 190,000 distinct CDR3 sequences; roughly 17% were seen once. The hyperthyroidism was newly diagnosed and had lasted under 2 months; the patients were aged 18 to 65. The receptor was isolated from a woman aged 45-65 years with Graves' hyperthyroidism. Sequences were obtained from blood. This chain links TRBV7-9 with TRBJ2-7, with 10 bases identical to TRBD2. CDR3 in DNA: TGTGCCAGCAGCTTAGATGCACTAGCGGGACTAAACTACGAGCAGTACTTC. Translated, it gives CASSLDALAGLNYEQYF.